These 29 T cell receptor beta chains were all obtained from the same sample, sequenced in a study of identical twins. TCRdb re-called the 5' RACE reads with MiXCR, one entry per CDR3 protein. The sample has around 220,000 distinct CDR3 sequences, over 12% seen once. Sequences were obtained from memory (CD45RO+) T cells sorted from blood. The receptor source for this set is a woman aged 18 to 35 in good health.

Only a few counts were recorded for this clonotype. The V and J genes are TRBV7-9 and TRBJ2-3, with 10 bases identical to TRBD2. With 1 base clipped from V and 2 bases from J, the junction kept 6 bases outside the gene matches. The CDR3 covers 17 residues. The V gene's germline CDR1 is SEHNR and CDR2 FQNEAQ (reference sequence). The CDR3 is CASSLGILAGNTDTQYF. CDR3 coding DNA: TGTGCCAGCAGCTTAGGAATACTAGCGGGAAACACAGATACGCAGTATTTT.

CDR3 DNA: TGCAGTGCTATGGACAGGGGCCCCTACGAGCAGTACTTC. Translated: CSAMDRGPYEQYF. The J gene is TRBJ2-7, the V gene TRBV20-1; 9 nucleotides match TRBD1. Losses at the gene ends were 4 bases for V and 2 bases for J; bases not matched to a gene: 3. The CDR3 loop spans 13 amino acids. Germline CDR1 is DFQATT and CDR2 is SNEGSKA (reference sequence).

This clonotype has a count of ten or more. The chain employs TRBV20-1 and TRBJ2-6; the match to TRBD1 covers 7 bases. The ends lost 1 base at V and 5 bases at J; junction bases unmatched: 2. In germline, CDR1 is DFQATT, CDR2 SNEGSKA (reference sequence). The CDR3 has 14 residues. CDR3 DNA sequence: TGCAGTGCTAGAGCAGGGGGTAGGGCCAACGTCCTGACTTTC. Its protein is CSARAGGRANVLTF.

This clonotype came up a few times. The CDR3 region has the DNA TGTGCCAGCAGCCAAGATCAGGGACTGGGGCTCGGTGAGCAGTTCTTC. Amino acid sequence: CASSQDQGLGLGEQFF. The chain employs TRBV3-1 and TRBJ2-1, with TRBD2 as a possible D gene (6 bases). CDR3 length: 16 amino acids. Trimming shortened V by 0 bases and J by 9 bases, and 18 bases separated the two germline ends. Germline CDR1 is LGHDT and CDR2 is YNNKEL (reference sequence).

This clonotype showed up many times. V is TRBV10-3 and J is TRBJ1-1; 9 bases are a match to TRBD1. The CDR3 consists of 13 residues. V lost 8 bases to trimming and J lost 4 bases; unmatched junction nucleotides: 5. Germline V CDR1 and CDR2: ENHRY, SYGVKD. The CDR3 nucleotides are TGTGCCATCCGGGACAGGGCGGGCACTGAAGCTTTCTTT. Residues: CAIRDRAGTEAFF.

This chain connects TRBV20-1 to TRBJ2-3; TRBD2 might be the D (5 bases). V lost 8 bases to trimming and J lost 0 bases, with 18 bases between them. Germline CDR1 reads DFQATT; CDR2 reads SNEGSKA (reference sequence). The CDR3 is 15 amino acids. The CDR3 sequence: CSPTSGETSTDTQYF. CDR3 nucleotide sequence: TGCAGTCCGACCTCCGGGGAGACTAGCACAGATACGCAGTATTTT.

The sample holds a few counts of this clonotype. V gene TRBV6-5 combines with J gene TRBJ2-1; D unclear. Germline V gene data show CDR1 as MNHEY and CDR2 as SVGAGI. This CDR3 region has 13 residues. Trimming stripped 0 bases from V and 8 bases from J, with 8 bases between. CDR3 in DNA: TGTGCCAGCAGTTACTCCTGGATGGATGAGCAGTTCTTC. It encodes CASSYSWMDEQFF.

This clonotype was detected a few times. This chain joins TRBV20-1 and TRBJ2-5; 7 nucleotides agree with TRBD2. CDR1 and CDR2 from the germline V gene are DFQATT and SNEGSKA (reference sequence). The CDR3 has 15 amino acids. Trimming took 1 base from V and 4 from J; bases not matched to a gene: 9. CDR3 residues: CSARVAGVRGETQYF. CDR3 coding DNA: TGCAGTGCTAGAGTTGCGGGAGTGAGAGGAGAGACCCAGTACTTC.

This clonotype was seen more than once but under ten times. The CDR3 here is CASSRGGSAQHF. Written as DNA, the CDR3 is TGTGCCAGCAGCCGAGGGGGAAGCGCCCAGCATTTT. The chain is built from TRBV7-2 and TRBJ1-5; the D gene is possibly TRBD1 (6 bases). The CDR3 covers 12 residues. The V gene's germline CDR1 is SGHTA and CDR2 FQGNSA. The germline V and J ends were trimmed by 5 bases and 11 bases, with 13 bases remaining between them.

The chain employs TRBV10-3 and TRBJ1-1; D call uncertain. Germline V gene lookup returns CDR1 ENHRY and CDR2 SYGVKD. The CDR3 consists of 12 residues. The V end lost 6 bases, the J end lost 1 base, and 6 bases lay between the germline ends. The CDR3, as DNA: TGTGCCATCAGGGCAACGAACACTGAAGCTTTCTTT. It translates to CAIRATNTEAFF.

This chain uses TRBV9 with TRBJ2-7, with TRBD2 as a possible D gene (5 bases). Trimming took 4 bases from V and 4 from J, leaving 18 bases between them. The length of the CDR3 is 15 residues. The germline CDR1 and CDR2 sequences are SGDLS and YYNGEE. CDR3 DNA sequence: TGTGCCAGCAGCCCCCCTAGCAGAGGCGGGTACGAGCAGTACTTC. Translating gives CASSPPSRGGYEQYF.

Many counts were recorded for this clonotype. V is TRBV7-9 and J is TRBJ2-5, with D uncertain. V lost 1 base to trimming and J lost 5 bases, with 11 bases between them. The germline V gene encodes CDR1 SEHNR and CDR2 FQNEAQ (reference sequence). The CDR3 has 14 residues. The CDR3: CASSLGTFRETQYF. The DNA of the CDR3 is TGTGCCAGCAGCTTAGGGACGTTCCGGGAGACCCAGTACTTC.

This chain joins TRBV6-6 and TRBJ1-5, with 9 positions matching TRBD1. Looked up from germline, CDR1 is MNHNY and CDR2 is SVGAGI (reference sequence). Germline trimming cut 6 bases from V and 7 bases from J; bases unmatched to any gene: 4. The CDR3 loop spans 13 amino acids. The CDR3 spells CASRGTGSQPQHF. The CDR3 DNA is TGTGCCAGCAGGGGGACAGGGAGCCAGCCCCAGCATTTT.

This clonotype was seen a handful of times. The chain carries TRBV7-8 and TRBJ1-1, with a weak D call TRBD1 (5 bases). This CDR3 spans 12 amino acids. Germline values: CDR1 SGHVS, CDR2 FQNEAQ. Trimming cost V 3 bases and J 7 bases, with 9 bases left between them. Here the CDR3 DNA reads TGTGCCAGCAGCTTGAAGACAGATGAAGCTTTCTTT. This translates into CASSLKTDEAFF.

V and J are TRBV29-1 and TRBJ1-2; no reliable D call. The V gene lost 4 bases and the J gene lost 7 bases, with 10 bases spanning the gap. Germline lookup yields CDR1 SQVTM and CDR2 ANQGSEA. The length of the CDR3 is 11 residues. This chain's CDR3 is CSVGVSGGYTF. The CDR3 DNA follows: TGCAGCGTTGGGGTATCGGGTGGCTACACCTTC.

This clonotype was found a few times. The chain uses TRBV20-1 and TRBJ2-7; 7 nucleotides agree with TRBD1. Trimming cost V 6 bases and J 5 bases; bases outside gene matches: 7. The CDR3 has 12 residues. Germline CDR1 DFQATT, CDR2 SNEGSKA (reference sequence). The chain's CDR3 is CSAYRGRDEQYF. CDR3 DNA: TGCAGTGCGTACAGGGGACGGGACGAGCAGTACTTC.

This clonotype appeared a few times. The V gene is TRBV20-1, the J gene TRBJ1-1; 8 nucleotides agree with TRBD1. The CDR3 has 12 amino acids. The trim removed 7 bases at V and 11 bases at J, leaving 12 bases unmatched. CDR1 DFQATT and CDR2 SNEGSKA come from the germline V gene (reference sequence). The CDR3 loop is CSVGRQGTMAFF. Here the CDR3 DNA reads TGCAGTGTAGGTAGACAGGGGACGATGGCTTTCTTT.

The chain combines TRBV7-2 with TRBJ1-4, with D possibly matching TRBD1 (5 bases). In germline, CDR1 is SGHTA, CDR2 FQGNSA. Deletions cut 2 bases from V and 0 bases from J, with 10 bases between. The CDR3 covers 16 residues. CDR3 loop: CASSLRGTATNEKLFF. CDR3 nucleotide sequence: TGTGCCAGCAGCTTAAGGGGTACGGCAACTAATGAAAAACTGTTTTTT.

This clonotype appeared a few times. The CDR3 spells CASSPGQGFSKAFF. The CDR3, as DNA: TGTGCCAGCAGCCCCGGGCAGGGGTTTTCGAAAGCTTTCTTT. The rearrangement joins TRBV9 to TRBJ1-1; D is possibly TRBD1 (6 bases). The V end was cut by 4 bases, the J end by 9 bases, with 19 bases between. Germline loops: CDR1 SGDLS, CDR2 YYNGEE. The CDR3 length is 14 residues.

CDR3 residues: CAISTDRGHYEQYF. For the CDR3, the DNA is TGTGCCATCTCTACGGACAGGGGCCACTACGAGCAGTACTTC. This chain connects TRBV10-3 to TRBJ2-7; 9 bases fit TRBD1. The length of the CDR3 is 14 residues. V dropped 8 bases and J dropped 3; count of bases not matched to a gene: 8. CDR1 is ENHRY and CDR2 is SYGVKD in the germline V gene.

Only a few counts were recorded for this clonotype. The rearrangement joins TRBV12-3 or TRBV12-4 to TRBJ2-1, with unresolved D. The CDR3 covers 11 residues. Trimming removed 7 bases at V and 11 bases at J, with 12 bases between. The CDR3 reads CASKFRAQQFF. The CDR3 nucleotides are TGTGCCAGCAAGTTTCGGGCCCAGCAGTTCTTC.

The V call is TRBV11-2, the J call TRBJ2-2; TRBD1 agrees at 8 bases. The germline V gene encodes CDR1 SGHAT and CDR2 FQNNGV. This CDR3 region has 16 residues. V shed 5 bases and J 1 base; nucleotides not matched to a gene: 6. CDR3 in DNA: TGTGCCAGCAGCCCCCAGGGGGCTCAGAACACCGGGGAGCTGTTTTTT. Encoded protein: CASSPQGAQNTGELFF.

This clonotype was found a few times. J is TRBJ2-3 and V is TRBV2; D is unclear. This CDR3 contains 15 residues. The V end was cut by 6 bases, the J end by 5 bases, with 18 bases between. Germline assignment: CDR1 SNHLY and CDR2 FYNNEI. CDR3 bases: TGTGCCAGCAGCCGAGAAGGGCCAGCTGGAGATACGCAGTATTTT. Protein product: CASSREGPAGDTQYF.

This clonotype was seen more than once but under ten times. The DNA of the CDR3 is TGCAGTGCTCAGCAGGGGACTGGAAACACCATATATTTT. Protein: CSAQQGTGNTIYF. The V and J genes are TRBV20-1 and TRBJ1-3, with D possibly being TRBD1 (6 bases). The CDR3 runs to 13 residues. Trimming shortened V by 5 bases and J by 2 bases, and 10 bases separated the two germline ends. Germline V CDR1 and CDR2: DFQATT, SNEGSKA (reference sequence).

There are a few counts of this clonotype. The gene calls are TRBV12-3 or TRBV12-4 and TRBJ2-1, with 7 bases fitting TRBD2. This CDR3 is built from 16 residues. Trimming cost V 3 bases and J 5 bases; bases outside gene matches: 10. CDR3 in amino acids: CASSFRTSGNNNEQFF. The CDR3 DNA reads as TGTGCCAGCAGTTTTCGGACTAGTGGAAACAACAATGAGCAGTTCTTC.

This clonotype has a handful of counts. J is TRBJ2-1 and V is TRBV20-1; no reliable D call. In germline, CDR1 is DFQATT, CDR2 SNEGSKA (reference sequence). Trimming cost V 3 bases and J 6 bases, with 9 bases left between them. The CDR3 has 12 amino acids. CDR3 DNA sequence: TGCAGTGCTAGCAATCCTACCAATGAGCAGTTCTTC. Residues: CSASNPTNEQFF.

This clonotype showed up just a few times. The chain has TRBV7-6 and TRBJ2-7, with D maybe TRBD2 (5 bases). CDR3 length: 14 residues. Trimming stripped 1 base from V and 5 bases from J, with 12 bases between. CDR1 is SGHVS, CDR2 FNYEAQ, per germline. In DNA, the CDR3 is TGTGCCAGCAGCTTAGGGCAGCGGTCTAACGAGCAGTACTTC. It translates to CASSLGQRSNEQYF. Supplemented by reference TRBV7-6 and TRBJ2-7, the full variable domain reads GAGVSQSPRYKVTKRGQDVALRCDPISGHVSLYWYRQALGQGPEFLTYFNYEAQQDKSGLPNDRFSAERPEGSISTLTIQRTEQRDSAMYRCASSLGQRSNEQYFGPGTRLTVT.

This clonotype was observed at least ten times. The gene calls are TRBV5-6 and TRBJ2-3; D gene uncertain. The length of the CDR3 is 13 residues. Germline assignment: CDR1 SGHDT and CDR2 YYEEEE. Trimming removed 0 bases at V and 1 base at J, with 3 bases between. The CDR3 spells CASSLDRTDTQYF. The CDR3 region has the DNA TGTGCCAGCAGCTTGGACCGCACAGATACGCAGTATTTT.

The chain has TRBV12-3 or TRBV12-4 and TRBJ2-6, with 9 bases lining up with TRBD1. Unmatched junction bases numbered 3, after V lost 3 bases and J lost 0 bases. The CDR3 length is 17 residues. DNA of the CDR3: TGTGCCAGCAGTTTGGGACAGGGACGCTCTGGGGCCAACGTCCTGACTTTC. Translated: CASSLGQGRSGANVLTF.